The clone carrying this T cell receptor beta chain occurred many times. Its antigen is unidentified. Unique molecular identifiers featured in how the TCRbeta library was prepared. MiXCR was run by TCRdb on the PCR reads, yielding one entry per CDR3 protein. The sample has about 200,000 distinct CDR3 sequences, under 20% seen once. These data originate in a study of T-cell reconstitution after alpha-beta-depleted transplantation in children. Trimming pared 0 bases from V and 1 base from J, leaving 11 bases between. CDR3 size: 15 residues. CDR1 and CDR2 from the germline V gene are SGHRS and YFSETQ. Findings and limits, study-wide: T-cell counts and diversity at one year following transplant were attributed mainly to newly produced T cells. In some patients, recipient T cells and intrathymic progenitors surviving conditioning explained high day-60 diversity.

The TCR comes from a male patient aged 2-10 years who had a stem cell transplant for acute lymphoblastic leukemia, so the T cells may come from the graft donor. Sample: PBMCs, mostly from graft donor cells, taken 360 days after TCRalphabeta/CD19-depleted stem cell transplant. The chain links TRBV5-1 to TRBJ2-7, with D possibly TRBD1 on 6 matching bases. Here the CDR3 DNA reads TGCGCCAGCAGCTTGGGGGGGACAAATTCCTACGAGCAGTACTTC. Its translation: CASSLGGTNSYEQYF.